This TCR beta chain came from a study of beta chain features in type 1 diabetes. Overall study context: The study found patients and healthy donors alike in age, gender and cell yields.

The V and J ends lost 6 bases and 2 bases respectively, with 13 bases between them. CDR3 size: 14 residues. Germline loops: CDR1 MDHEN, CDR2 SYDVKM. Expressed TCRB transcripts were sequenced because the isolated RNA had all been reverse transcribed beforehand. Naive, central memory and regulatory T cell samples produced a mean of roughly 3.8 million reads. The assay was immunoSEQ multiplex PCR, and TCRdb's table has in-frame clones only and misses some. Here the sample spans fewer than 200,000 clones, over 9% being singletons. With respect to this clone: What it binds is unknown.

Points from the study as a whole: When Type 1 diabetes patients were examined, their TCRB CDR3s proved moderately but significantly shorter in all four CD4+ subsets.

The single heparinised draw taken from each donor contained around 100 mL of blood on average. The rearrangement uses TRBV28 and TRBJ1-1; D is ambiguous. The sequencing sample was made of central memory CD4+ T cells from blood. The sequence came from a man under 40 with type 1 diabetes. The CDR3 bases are TGTGCCAGCAGCTCCCCTTCGGGAAACACTGAAGCTTTCTTT. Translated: CASSSPSGNTEAFF.